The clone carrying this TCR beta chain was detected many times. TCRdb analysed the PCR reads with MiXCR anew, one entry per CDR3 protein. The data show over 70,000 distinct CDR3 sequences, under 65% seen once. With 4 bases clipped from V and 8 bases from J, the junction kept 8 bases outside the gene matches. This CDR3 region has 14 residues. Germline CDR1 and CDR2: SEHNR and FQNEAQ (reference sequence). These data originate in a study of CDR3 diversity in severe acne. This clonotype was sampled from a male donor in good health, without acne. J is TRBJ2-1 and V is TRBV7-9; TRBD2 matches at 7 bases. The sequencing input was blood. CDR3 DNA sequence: TGTGCCAGCAGCTACCCCGCGGGAGTTTATGAGCAGTTCTTC. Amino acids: CASSYPAGVYEQFF.